This record looks at one TCR beta chain sequence and its context. This sample is drawn from a study of T-cell reconstitution after alpha-beta-depleted transplantation in children. A library of TCRbeta sequences, prepared with unique molecular identifiers, was generated. TCRdb called the PCR reads again in MiXCR, with one record for every CDR3 protein. The sample has 350,000 to 400,000 distinct CDR3 sequences, about a fifth seen once. The material sequenced was PBMCs from the stem cell graft donor, taken from the stem cell graft. The origin of this receptor is a human donor who donated a stem cell graft to a child with acute myeloid leukemia.

In DNA form, the CDR3 reads TGTGCCAGCAGTGACTCTGGTCTAGCGGGAGGGCCCTCGACAGATACGCAGTATTTT. This translates into CASSDSGLAGGPSTDTQYF. The chain uses TRBV6-4 and TRBJ2-3, with TRBD2 identical over 12 bases. J gave up 3 bases and V 0 bases, and 10 bases lay outside the gene matches. Germline values: CDR1 MRHNA, CDR2 SNTAGT. The CDR3 is 19 amino acids.